This T cell receptor (beta chain) was sequenced during a study of CD8+CD57+ T cells in acquired aplastic anemia. Study outcomes and limitations: Patients' CD8+CD57+ cells proved less diverse than their total CD4+ and CD8+ pools, researchers found.

TCR beta VDJ and CDR3 profiles were obtained from a genomic DNA template. TCRdb ran MiXCR on the reads and lists one entry per CDR3 protein. Of about 20,000 distinct CDR3 sequences in the sample, 40% were seen once. Comment on this clonotype: Its antigen is unknown.

CD8+CD57+ cell expansion had been shown by flow cytometry in patients chosen for sequencing. Per germline, CDR1 SGHDN and CDR2 FVKESK. The V gene lost 5 bases and the J gene lost 1 base, with 14 bases spanning the gap. The CDR3 has 16 residues. What was sequenced was CD8+CD57+ T cells sorted from PBMCs. The subset denotes: bead-enriched CD8+CD57+ effector memory T cells from SAA patients. The chain carries TRBV14 and TRBJ2-2; possible D gene TRBD1, 5 bases. The source is a human donor with aplastic anemia. CDR3 in DNA: TGTGCCAGCAGCAACCTTCAGGGTCTGAACACCGGGGAGCTGTTTTTT. This translates into CASSNLQGLNTGELFF.